The entry that follows covers one TCR beta chain sequence. Its antigen remains unknown. This sample is part of a study of blood T cells in healthy people across ages. The second PCR ran roughly 7 to 12 cycles with a sample-barcoded 5' primer and J-beta primers. One entry per CDR3 protein, called by TCRdb with MiXCR from the 5' RACE reads. The table has approximately 850,000 distinct CDR3 sequences, 58% seen once. Study results and caveats: What prevented conclusive comparison of naive and antigen-experienced cells was that PBMCs were unsorted.

The germline V gene encodes CDR1 SEHNR and CDR2 FQNEAQ (reference sequence). Trimming removed 9 bases from V and 5 bases from J; junction bases left unmatched: 7. This CDR3 has 13 residues. Sequenced: blood. The receptor was derived from a man between 25 and 39 years old in good health. The rearrangement joins TRBV7-9 to TRBJ2-1, with 7 bases lining up with TRBD2. The CDR3 nucleotides read TGTGCCAGTAGACGGGGGGACCACAATGAGCAGTTCTTC. Its protein product is CASRRGDHNEQFF.